This T cell receptor beta chain was identified in a study of CD8 T cells in Susac syndrome. Negative magnetic isolation gave CD8+ and CD4+ cells; FACS enriched CD8+ TEMRA. RNA, at roughly 0.45 to 1 ug, was reverse transcribed with random hexamers. Coverage of TCR beta CDR3 amplification by immunoSEQ multiplex PCR extended to 54 Vbeta and 13 Jbeta. TCRdb re-called the immunoSEQ multiplex PCR reads through MiXCR, storing one row per CDR3 protein. The sample holds around 300,000 distinct CDR3 sequences, around 90% seen once. The sample was CD4+ T cells from PBMCs. This TCR came from a human donor with multiple sclerosis.

For the CDR3, the DNA is TGCGCCAGCAGTCAACAGGGAAACTACGAGCAGTACTTC. Residues: CASSQQGNYEQYF. The rearrangement links TRBV23-1 to TRBJ2-7; D may be TRBD1 (5 bases). TRBV23-1 is given ORF status, its function remaining uncertain. The V and J ends lost 2 bases and 3 bases respectively, with 8 bases between them. There are 13 residues in the CDR3.